The present T cell receptor beta chain was sequenced within a study of blood T cell repertoires in COVID-19 (dated by TCRdb to 2018 to 2020). Study-level background: Samples from collaborators originated in the United States, Italy and Spain and spanned both the acute and convalescent phases of COVID-19. The prospective study material was composed of cDNA or gDNA derived from T cells, B-cell-depleted T cells, or PBMCs. Subjects who had been exposed to COVID-19, were actively infected with it, or had recovered from it provided the deeply sampled blood TCRbeta repertoires that made up the dataset. The repertoires were released in a freely available public database intended as a resource for research on the immune response to SARS-CoV-2. The samples were drawn from the first 160 participants of the ongoing ImmuneRACE study and from roughly 1,300 subjects provided by 6 global collaborators. A de-identified subject ID, COVID-19 status, age in years and sex were almost always included in the sample metadata. Where available, HLA class I and class II types were taken from metadata supplied by the sample provider and were not determined by assay-based typing.

With regard to this clone: The target of this receptor is not known. No qualities accompany the bases; no much larger clone lies one base away.

The CDR3 spans 14 residues, from the cysteine through the phenylalanine. Only CDR3 DNA remains: 42 bases, in frame from the first base. Trimming leaves V shorter by 5 bases and J shorter by 9 bases, with the junction holding 7 bases beyond the gene matches. CDR1 and CDR2 (KGHDR, SFDVKD) derive from the germline V gene. The collaborating institutions used their own protocols to collect whole blood in K2EDTA tubes. Collaborator samples were shipped for TCRbeta analysis as frozen whole blood, isolated PBMCs, or DNA extracted from either sample type. TCRbeta CDR3 regions were amplified from genomic DNA by means of the immunoSEQ Assay, a bias-controlled multiplex PCR. Regarding the original processing steps: The number of nucleated cells in each sample was estimated by amplification of reference gene primers within the assay. To quantify the absolute abundance of each unique TCRbeta CDR3 rearrangement, sequence reads were collapsed and filtered. Productive Simpson clonality was computed per sample as the square root of Simpson's diversity index over productive rearrangements. This is the immuneACCESS table as TCRdb keeps it, with only in-frame sequences that have V and J called. A part of the clones is gone; compared with another copy, unresolved V genes explain less than half, and the rest is unexplained. That table supplies the V and J calls and clone size; D and trimming were determined from the DNA. The sample has 100,000 to 120,000 clones on record, just over 70% of them singletons. Together, the top ten hold 1.5% to 2% of the sample.

What the work shows at the level of the full study, not this receptor alone: Clinical and demographic metadata were provided uncurated, with the amount varying by source and participant.

Recombination connected TRBV24-1 to TRBJ2-1; 9 bases in the junction line up with TRBD1. Source material: peripheral blood. This clonotype originated in a woman between 35 and 50 years old with acute or convalescent COVID-19. The DNA sequence follows: TGTGCCACCAGTGGTGGAACAGGGGGCGTTGAGCAGTTCTTC. Translated, this gives CATSGGTGGVEQFF.